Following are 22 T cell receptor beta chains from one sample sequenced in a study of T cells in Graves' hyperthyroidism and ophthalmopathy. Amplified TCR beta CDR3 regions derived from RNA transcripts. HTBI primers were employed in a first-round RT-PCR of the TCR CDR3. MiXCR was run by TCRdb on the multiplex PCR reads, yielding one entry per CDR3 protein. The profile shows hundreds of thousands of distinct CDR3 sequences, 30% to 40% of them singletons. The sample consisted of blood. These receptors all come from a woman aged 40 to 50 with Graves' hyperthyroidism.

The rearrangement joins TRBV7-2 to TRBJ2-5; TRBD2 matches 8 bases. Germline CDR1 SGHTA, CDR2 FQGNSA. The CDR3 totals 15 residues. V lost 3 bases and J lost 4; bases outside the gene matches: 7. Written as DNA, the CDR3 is TGTGCCAGCAGCTTTAAACGGGGGGGGCGAGAGACCCAGTACTTC. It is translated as CASSFKRGGRETQYF.

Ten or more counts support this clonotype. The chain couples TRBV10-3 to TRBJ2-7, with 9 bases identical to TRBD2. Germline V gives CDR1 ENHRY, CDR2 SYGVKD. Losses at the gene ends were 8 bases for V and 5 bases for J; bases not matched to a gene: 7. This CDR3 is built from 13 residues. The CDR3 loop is CAIGFAGGDEQYF. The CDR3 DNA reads TGTGCCATCGGTTTTGCGGGGGGGGACGAGCAGTACTTC.

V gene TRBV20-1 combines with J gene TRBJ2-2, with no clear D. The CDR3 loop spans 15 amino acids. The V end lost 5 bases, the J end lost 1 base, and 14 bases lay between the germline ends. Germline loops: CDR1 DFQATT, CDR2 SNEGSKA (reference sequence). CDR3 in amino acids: CSAVDPSQNTGELFF. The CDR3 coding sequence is TGCAGTGCTGTAGACCCCTCGCAGAACACCGGGGAGCTGTTTTTT.

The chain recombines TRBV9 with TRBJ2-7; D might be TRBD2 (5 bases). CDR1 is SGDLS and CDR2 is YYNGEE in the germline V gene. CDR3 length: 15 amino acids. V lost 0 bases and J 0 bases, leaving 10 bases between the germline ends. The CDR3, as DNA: TGTGCCAGCAGCGTAGGGAGGAGCGGCTCCTACGAGCAGTACTTC. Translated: CASSVGRSGSYEQYF.

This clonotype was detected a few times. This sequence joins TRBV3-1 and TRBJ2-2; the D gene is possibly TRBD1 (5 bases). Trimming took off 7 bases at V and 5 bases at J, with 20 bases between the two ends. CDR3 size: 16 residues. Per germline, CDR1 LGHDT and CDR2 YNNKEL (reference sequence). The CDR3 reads CASTPKGAGLTGELFF. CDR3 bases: TGTGCCAGCACCCCGAAAGGTGCAGGGTTGACCGGGGAGCTGTTTTTT.

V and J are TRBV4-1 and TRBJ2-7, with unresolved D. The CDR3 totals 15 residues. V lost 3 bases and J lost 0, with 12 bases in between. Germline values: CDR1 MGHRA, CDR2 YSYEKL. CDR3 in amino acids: CASSHGYSRSYEQYF. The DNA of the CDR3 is TGCGCCAGCAGCCACGGCTACAGCCGCTCCTACGAGCAGTACTTC.

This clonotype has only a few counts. CDR3 in amino acids: CASSSQGGGSSGANVLTF. DNA of the CDR3: TGTGCCAGCAGTTCCCAAGGGGGGGGCAGTTCTGGGGCCAACGTCCTGACTTTC. The chain is built from TRBV6-5 and TRBJ2-6, with a tentative D call TRBD2 (7 bases). Trimming took off 4 bases at V and 1 base at J, with 17 bases between the two ends. The CDR3 loop spans 18 amino acids. The germline CDR1 and CDR2 sequences are MNHEY and SVGAGI.

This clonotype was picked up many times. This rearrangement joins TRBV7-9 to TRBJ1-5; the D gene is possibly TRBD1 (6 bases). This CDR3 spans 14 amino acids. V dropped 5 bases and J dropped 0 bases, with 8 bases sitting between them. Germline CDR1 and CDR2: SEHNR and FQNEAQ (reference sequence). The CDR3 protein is CASSRTDSNQPQHF. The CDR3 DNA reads TGTGCCAGCAGCCGGACAGATAGCAATCAGCCCCAGCATTTT.

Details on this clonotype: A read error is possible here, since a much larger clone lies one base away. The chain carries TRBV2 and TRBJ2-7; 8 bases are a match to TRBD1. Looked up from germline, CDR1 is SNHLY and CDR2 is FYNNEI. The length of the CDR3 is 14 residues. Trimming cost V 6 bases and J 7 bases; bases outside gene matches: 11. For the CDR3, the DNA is TGTGCCAGCAGGGGGGGACAGGTCGTAGTGGAGCAGTACTTC. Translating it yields CASRGGQVVVEQYF.

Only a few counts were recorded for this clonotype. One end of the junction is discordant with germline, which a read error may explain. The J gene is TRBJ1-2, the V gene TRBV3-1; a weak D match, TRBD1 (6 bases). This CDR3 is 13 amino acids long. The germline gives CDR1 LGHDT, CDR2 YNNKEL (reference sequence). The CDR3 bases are TGTGCCAGCAGCCAAGATAGGAAGGACAGCCGCCTCTTC. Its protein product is CASSQDRKDSRLF.

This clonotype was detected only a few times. CDR3 in amino acids: CASSEEAQDNSPLHF. As DNA, the CDR3 is TGTGCCAGCAGTGAAGAGGCGCAGGATAATTCACCCCTCCACTTT. The chain combines TRBV2 with TRBJ1-6, with D uncertain. Germline V gene lookup returns CDR1 SNHLY and CDR2 FYNNEI. CDR3 length equals 15 residues. Trimming took off 1 base at V and 5 bases at J, with 9 bases between the two ends.

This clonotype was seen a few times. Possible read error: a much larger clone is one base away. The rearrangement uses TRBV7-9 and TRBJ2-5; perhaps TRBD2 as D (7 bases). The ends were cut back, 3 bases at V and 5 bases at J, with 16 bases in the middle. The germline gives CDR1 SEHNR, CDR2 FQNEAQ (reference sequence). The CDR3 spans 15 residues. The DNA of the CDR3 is TGTGCCAGCAGCTTCCAAGGGGGGGAAGGGGAGACCCAGTACTTC. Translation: CASSFQGGEGETQYF.

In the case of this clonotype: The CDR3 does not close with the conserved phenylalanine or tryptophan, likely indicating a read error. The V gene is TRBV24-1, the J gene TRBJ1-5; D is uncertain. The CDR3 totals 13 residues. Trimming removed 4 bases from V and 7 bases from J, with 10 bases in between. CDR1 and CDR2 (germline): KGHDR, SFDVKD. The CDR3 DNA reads TGTGCCACCAGTGACCCTCGAGGGCAGCCCCAGCATCTT. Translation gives CATSDPRGQPQHL.

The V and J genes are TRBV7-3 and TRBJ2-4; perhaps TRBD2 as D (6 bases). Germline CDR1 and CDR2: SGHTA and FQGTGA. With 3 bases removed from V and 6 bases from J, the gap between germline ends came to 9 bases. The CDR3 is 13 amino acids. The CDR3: CASSLGLTNIQYF. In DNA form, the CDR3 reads TGTGCCAGCAGCTTGGGACTGACAAACATTCAGTACTTC.

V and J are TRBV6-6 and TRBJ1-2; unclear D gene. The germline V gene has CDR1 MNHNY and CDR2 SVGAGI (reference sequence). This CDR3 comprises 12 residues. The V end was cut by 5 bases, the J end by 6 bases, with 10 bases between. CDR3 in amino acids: CASSTTQDGYTF. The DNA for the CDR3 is TGTGCCAGCAGTACGACTCAGGATGGCTACACCTTC.

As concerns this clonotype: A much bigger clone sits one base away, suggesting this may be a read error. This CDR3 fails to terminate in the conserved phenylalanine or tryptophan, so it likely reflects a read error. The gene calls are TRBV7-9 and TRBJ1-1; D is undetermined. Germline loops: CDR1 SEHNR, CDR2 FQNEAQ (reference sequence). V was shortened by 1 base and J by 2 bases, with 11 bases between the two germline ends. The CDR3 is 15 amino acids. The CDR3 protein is CASSLVSGRNTEAFL. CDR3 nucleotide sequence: TGTGCCAGCAGCTTAGTCTCAGGTCGTAACACTGAAGCTTTCCTT.

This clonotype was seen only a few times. The CDR3 region has the DNA TGTGCCAGCAGTGAACAGGGGACGGTGGAGACCCAGTACTTC. Protein product: CASSEQGTVETQYF. The rearrangement joins TRBV25-1 to TRBJ2-5, with TRBD1 as a possible D gene (6 bases). The CDR3 contains 14 residues. The V end was cut by 2 bases, the J end by 5 bases, with 12 bases between. CDR1 is MGHDK and CDR2 is SYGVNS in the germline V gene.

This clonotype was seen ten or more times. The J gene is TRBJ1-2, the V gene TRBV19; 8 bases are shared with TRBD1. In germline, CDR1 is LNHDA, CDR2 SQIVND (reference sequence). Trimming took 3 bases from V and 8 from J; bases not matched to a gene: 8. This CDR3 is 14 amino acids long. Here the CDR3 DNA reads TGTGCCAGTAGTATCTCCAGGGGGCTCGGGGGCTACACCTTC. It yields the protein CASSISRGLGGYTF.

This CDR3 reads CASSFSRGPQETQYF. CDR3 DNA: TGTGCCAGCAGCTTCTCTAGGGGCCCCCAAGAGACCCAGTACTTC. The rearrangement links TRBV7-2 to TRBJ2-5; possibly TRBD1 for D (5 bases). V lost 3 bases and J 1 base, leaving 12 bases between the germline ends. In germline, CDR1 is SGHTA, CDR2 FQGNSA. The CDR3 has 15 residues.

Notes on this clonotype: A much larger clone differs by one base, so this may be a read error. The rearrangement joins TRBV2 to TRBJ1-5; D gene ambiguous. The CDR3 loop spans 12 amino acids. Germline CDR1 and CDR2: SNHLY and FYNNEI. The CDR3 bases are TGTGCCAGCAGTGTCAGCGATCAGTCCCAGCATTTT. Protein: CASSVSDQSQHF.

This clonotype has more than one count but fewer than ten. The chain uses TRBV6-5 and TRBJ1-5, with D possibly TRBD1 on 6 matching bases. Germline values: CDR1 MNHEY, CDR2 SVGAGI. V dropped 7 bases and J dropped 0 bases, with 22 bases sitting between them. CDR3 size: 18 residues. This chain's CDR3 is CASIPIGGRSYSNQPQHF. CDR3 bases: TGTGCCAGCATTCCGATAGGGGGGCGTTCGTATAGCAATCAGCCCCAGCATTTT.

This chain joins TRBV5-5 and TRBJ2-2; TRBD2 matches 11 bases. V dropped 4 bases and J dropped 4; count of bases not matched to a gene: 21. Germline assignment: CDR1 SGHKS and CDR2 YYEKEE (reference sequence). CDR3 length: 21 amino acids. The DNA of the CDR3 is TGTGCCAGCAGCCCCCGTCCTCGAATAGCGGGAGGGCAGGGGAGCACCGGGGAGCTGTTTTTT. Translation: CASSPRPRIAGGQGSTGELFF.